This paragraph covers one T cell receptor (beta chain) sequence. The data stem from a study of CD8 T cells in Susac syndrome. Random hexamers were used to reverse transcribe 0.5 to 1 ug of RNA. TCRdb reprocessed the immunoSEQ multiplex PCR reads with MiXCR, giving one entry per CDR3 protein. This table has fewer than 200,000 distinct CDR3 sequences, roughly 90% appearing once. V was clipped by 0 bases and J by 8 bases, with 5 bases between them. The CDR3 spans 13 residues. In germline, CDR1 is MNHEY, CDR2 SVGAGI. This sequence originates from a human donor with Susac syndrome. The chain employs TRBV6-5 and TRBJ1-6, with D uncertain. Material: CD4+ T cells from PBMCs. This chain's CDR3 is CASSYSEDSPLHF. The CDR3 DNA reads TGTGCCAGCAGTTACTCTGAAGATTCACCCCTCCACTTT.